The entry that follows covers one T cell receptor beta chain sequence. The antigen is not known. The table came from immunoSEQ multiplex PCR; TCRdb's copy has only in-frame clones and leaves some out. The sample lists over 110,000 clones, 85% to 95% seen once, with approximately 5.3% in the top ten. These data are taken from a study of T cell responses to AZD1222 COVID-19 vaccine. Across the study: Pooling of second doses given at about 4 or about 12 weeks was done.

Overall study results and limits: A mostly white British donor set with more females was recruited, and clonal diversity was possibly underestimated. The study reported that nearly half of spike-specific TCRs target unmutated variant regions. Dominant at 160-218 and 743-854, vaccine-associated CD4 TCRs also spanned spike.

The CDR3 sequence is 15 residues long. Germline CDR1 and CDR2: MGHRA and YSYEKL. V was clipped by 2 bases and J by 1 base, with 9 bases between them. The genes are TRBV4-1 and TRBJ1-3, with D possibly TRBD1 on 6 matching bases. This clonotype originated in an adult in good health. Here the sequenced sample was peripheral blood, taken on day 0 of AZD1222 vaccination. The CDR3 is CASSQRTGSGNTIYF. CDR3 nucleotide sequence: TGCGCCAGCAGCCAAAGAACAGGGTCTGGAAACACCATATATTTT.